This T cell receptor beta chain is drawn from a study of T cell changes during pregnancy in multiple sclerosis. The CDR3 has 18 amino acids. Trimming took 3 bases from V and 6 from J; bases not matched to a gene: 15. Germline V gives CDR1 MNHEY, CDR2 SMNVEV (reference sequence). TCRdb keeps only in-frame clones here, not all; method: immunoSEQ multiplex PCR. Among approximately 100,000 clones listed, 75% to 95% were seen once. The clonotype was recovered from a female donor with multiple sclerosis, enrolled in a pregnancy study. The chain employs TRBV27 and TRBJ2-7; TRBD2 agrees at 12 bases. The sequenced sample was peripheral blood, obtained in the second trimester of pregnancy. CDR3 sequence: CASSLSRGLAGGTLEQYF. The CDR3 DNA reads as TGTGCCAGCAGTTTGAGCAGAGGGCTAGCGGGAGGGACCCTCGAGCAGTACTTC.